The clone carrying this TCR beta chain was seen a single time. Antigen specificity is unknown. This sample is drawn from a study of cytomegalovirus exposure and HLA in healthy donors. The study, taken as a whole, reports: Some public TCRs appeared in many individuals, while most sequences were rare.

V was trimmed by 6 bases and J by 3 bases, leaving 20 bases between them. Germline CDR1 is PRHDT and CDR2 is FYEKMQ (reference sequence). This CDR3 has 17 amino acids. TCRdb's table, derived via immunoSEQ multiplex PCR, lists solely in-frame clones and lacks some. The sample yields 150,000 to 200,000 clones, around 85% seen once. V and J are TRBV13 and TRBJ1-4; D is ambiguous. Sequenced: PBMCs. The sequence came from a man between 18 and 35 years old in good health and CMV-seropositive. In nucleotides, the CDR3 is TGTGCCAGCAGATCACCTTCCGATGGGCAAGCTAATGAAAAACTGTTTTTT. Translating gives CASRSPSDGQANEKLFF.